This T cell receptor (beta chain) comes out of a study of T cell changes during pregnancy in multiple sclerosis. Germline V gene data show CDR1 as MNHEY and CDR2 as SVGAGI. This CDR3 is 16 amino acids long. The trim removed 4 bases at V and 4 bases at J, leaving 10 bases unmatched. Some clones are missing from TCRdb's copy, which holds only in-frame ones; the method was immunoSEQ multiplex PCR. The data contain some 64,000 clones, around 90% of them singletons. The sample consisted of peripheral blood, taken in the first trimester of pregnancy. This sequence was found in a female donor in good health, enrolled as a control in a pregnancy study. The J gene is TRBJ2-1, the V gene TRBV6-5; 7 bases line up with TRBD2. This chain's CDR3 is CASSSTGTIRYNEQFF. In nucleotides, the CDR3 is TGTGCCAGCAGTTCCACCGGGACTATCAGATACAATGAGCAGTTCTTC.